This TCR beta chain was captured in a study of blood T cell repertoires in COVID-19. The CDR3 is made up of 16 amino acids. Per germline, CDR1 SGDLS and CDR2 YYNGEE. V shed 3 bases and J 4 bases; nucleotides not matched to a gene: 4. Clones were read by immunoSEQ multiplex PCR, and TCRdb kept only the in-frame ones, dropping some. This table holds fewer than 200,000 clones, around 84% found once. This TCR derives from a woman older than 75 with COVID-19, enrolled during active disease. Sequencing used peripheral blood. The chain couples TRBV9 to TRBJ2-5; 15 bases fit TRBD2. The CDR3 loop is CASSAGLAGGLETQYF. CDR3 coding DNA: TGTGCCAGCAGCGCGGGACTAGCGGGAGGTCTAGAGACCCAGTACTTC.